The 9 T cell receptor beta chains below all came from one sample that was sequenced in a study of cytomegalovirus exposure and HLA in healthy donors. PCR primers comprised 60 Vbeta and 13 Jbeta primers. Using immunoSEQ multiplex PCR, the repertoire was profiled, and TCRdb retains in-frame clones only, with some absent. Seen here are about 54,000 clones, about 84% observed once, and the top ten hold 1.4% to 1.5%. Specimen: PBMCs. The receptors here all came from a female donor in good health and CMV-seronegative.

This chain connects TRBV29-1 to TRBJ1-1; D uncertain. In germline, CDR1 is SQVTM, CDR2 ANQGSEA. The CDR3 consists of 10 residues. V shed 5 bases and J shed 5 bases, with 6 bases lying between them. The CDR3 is CSVQRTEAFF. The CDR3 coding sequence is TGCAGCGTTCAACGGACTGAAGCTTTCTTT.

This CDR3 is CASSAQGAGRTNEKLFF. The CDR3 DNA follows: TGCGCCAGCAGCGCCCAGGGGGCAGGCCGTACTAATGAAAAACTGTTTTTT. V is TRBV4-1 and J is TRBJ1-4; TRBD1 matches 8 bases. The CDR3 runs 17 residues. The V gene end was trimmed by 5 bases and the J gene end by 2 bases; junction bases not matched to a gene: 10. Germline CDR1 MGHRA, CDR2 YSYEKL.

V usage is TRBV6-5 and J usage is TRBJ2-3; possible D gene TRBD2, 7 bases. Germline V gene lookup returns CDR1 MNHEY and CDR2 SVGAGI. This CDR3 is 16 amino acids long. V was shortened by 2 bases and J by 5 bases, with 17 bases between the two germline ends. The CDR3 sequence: CASSYPRGGGKDTQYF. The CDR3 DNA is TGTGCCAGCAGTTACCCCCGAGGGGGGGGCAAAGATACGCAGTATTTT.

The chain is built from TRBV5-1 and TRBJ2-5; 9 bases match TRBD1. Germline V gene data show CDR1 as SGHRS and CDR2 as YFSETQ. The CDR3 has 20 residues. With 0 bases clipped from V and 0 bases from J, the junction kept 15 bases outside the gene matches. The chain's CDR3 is CASSLEGLGQGAGHQETQYF. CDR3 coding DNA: TGCGCCAGCAGCTTGGAGGGGTTGGGACAGGGAGCGGGCCACCAAGAGACCCAGTACTTC.

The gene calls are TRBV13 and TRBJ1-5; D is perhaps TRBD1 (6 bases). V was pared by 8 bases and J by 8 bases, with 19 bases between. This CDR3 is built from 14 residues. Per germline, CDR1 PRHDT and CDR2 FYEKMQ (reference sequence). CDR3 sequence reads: CASSRTGKGKPQHF. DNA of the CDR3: TGTGCCAGCTCCCGAACAGGGAAGGGTAAGCCCCAGCATTTT.

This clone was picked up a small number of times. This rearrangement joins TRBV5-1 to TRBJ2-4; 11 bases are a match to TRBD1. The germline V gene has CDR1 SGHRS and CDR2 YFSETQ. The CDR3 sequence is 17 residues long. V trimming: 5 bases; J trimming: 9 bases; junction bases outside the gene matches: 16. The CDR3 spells CASSRASLRDRGGIQYF. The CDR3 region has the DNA TGCGCCAGCAGTCGTGCCTCTCTTCGGGACAGGGGGGGCATTCAGTACTTC.

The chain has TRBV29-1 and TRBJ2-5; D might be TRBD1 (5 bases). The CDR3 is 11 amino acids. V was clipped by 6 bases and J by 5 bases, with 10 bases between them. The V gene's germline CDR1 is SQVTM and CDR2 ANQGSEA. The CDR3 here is CSVNPGETQYF. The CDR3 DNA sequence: TGCAGCGTGAACCCAGGGGAGACCCAGTACTTC. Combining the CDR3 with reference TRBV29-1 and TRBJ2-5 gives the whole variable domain SAVISQKPSRDICQRGTSLTIQCQVDSQVTMMFWYRQQPGQSLTLIATANQGSEATYESGFVIDKFPISRPNLTFSTLTVSNMSPEDSSIYLCSVNPGETQYFGPGTRLLVL.

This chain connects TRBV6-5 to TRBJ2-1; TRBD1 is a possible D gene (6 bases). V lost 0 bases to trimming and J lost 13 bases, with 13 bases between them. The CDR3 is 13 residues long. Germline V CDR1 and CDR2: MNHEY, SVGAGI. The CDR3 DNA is TGTGCCAGCAGTTACTCAGAGGGGACATCCCAGTTCTTC. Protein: CASSYSEGTSQFF.

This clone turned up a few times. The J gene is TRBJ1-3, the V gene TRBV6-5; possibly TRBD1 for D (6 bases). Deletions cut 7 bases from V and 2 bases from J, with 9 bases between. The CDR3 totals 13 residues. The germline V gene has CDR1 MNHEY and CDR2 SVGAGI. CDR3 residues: CASNPGAGNTIYF. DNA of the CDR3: TGTGCCAGCAATCCAGGGGCTGGAAACACCATATATTTT.